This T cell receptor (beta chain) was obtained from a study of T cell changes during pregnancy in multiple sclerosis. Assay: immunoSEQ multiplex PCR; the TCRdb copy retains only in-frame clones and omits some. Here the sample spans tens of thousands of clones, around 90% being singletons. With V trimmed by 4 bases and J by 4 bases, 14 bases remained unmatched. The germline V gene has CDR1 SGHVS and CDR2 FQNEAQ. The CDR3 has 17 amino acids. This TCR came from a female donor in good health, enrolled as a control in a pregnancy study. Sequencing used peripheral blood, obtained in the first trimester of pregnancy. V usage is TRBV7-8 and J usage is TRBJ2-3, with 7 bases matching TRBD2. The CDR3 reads CASSSLYIGGGPDTQYF. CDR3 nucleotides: TGTGCCAGCAGCTCCCTCTATATTGGGGGAGGGCCAGATACGCAGTATTTT.